These T cell receptor beta chains were read from a single sample in a study of CD8 T cells in ankylosing spondylitis. MiXCR was run by TCRdb on the 5' RACE reads, yielding one entry per CDR3 protein. The data contain more than 400,000 distinct CDR3 sequences, roughly 5% of them seen just once; the ten biggest clones take up 3% to 4%. Sequencing was performed on blood, either unsorted or a sorted T cell fraction (not recorded which). Receptors were obtained from a male donor with ankylosing spondylitis. Each CDR3 is given with its conserved first and last residue. D genes are given only for firm matches. Clone size, where shown, is once, few, many, or a class for clones that have expanded.

cdr3_aa	cdr3_nt	clone_size	j_call	v_call	d_call
CASSLGVGTGANVLTF	TGCGCCAGCAGCCTTGGCGTGGGTACTGGGGCCAACGTCCTGACTTTC	many	TRBJ2-6	TRBV5-1	NA
CASSLNTGDTGELFF	TGCGCCAGCAGCTTAAATACAGGGGATACCGGGGAGCTGTTTTTT	few	TRBJ2-2	TRBV5-1	TRBD1
CASRQTFTDTQYF	TGTGCCAGCAGGCAGACTTTCACAGATACGCAGTATTTT	few	TRBJ2-3	TRBV2	NA
CASSTAGVRTETEAFF	TGTGCCAGCAGTACGGCAGGCGTACGGACAGAAACGGAAGCTTTCTTT	many	TRBJ1-1	TRBV6-1	NA
CASSVGLTDQPQHF	TGTGCCAGCAGCGTAGGACTGACAGATCAGCCCCAGCATTTT	NA	TRBJ1-5	TRBV9	NA
CSAPQTSGGDTQYF	TGCAGTGCTCCTCAGACTAGCGGGGGAGATACGCAGTATTTT	many	TRBJ2-3	TRBV20-1	TRBD2
CASSPIPTSVAYNEQFF	TGTGCCAGCAGCCCAATCCCGACTAGCGTGGCCTACAATGAGCAGTTCTTC	NA	TRBJ2-1	TRBV5-5	TRBD2
CASGLTRGLGQETQYF	TGTGCTAGTGGTTTGACCAGGGGACTCGGCCAAGAGACCCAGTACTTC	NA	TRBJ2-5	TRBV12-5	NA
CASSLKQGSGNEQFF	TGCGCCAGCAGCCTAAAACAGGGTTCGGGGAATGAGCAGTTCTTC	many	TRBJ2-1	TRBV4-1	NA
CASSLPPGLAGEKSSYEQYF	TGTGCCAGCAGTCTTCCTCCGGGACTAGCGGGGGAAAAGAGCTCCTACGAGCAGTACTTC	many	TRBJ2-7	TRBV28	TRBD2
CASSLAQGGYGYTF	TGTGCCAGCAGCTTAGCGCAAGGAGGCTATGGCTACACCTTC	many	TRBJ1-2	TRBV7-2	NA
CASSLESLSSYNSPLHF	TGTGCCAGCAGCTTAGAGAGCTTAAGCTCCTATAATTCACCCCTCCACTTT	many	TRBJ1-6	TRBV11-2	NA
CASSDRDRRWGTQYF	TGTGCCAGCAGCGACCGGGACCGCAGATGGGGGACCCAGTACTTC	NA	TRBJ2-5	TRBV6-1	NA
CSARSRGVSSYNEQFF	TGCAGTGCTAGATCTAGGGGGGTTAGCTCCTACAATGAGCAGTTCTTC	many	TRBJ2-1	TRBV20-1	NA
CASPDRLNTEAFF	TGTGCCAGCCCCGACAGACTGAACACTGAAGCTTTCTTT	many	TRBJ1-1	TRBV6-6	NA
CSALTGRRSGNTIYF	TGCAGTGCTTTAACAGGGCGCCGCTCTGGAAACACCATATATTTT	many	TRBJ1-3	TRBV20-1	NA
CASSLVHRETQYF	TGTGCCAGCAGCTTAGTGCACCGAGAGACCCAGTACTTC	many	TRBJ2-5	TRBV7-2	NA
CASSYSLAHYNEQFF	TGTGCCAGCAGTTACTCCCTAGCTCACTACAATGAGCAGTTCTTC	many	TRBJ2-1	TRBV6-2/TRBV6-3	NA
CSVQGGNNEQFF	TGCAGCGTCCAGGGGGGAAACAATGAGCAGTTCTTC	many	TRBJ2-1	TRBV29-1	NA
CASSPGGRGTQYF	TGTGCCAGCAGCCCCGGGGGGCGCGGGACCCAGTACTTC	few	TRBJ2-5	TRBV6-2/TRBV6-3	NA
CASSQTEKETQYF	TGTGCCAGCAGCCAAACAGAGAAAGAGACCCAGTACTTC	few	TRBJ2-5	TRBV2	NA
CASTDTVGTEAFF	TGTGCCAGCACTGACACCGTGGGCACTGAAGCTTTCTTT	many	TRBJ1-1	TRBV5-5	NA
CASSLELAVYNEQFF	TGTGCCAGCAGCTTAGAACTAGCGGTTTACAATGAGCAGTTCTTC	many	TRBJ2-1	TRBV7-2	TRBD2
CASSELDYSNQPQHF	TGTGCCAGCAGTGAATTAGACTATAGCAATCAGCCCCAGCATTTT	few	TRBJ1-5	TRBV2	NA
CASSSALNQPQHF	TGTGCCAGCAGCTCGGCCCTCAATCAGCCCCAGCATTTT	many	TRBJ1-5	TRBV27	NA
CASNRQGSYEQYF	TGTGCCAGCAACCGACAGGGCTCCTACGAGCAGTACTTC	few	TRBJ2-7	TRBV3-1	TRBD1
CASSFRGGESYEQYF	TGCGCCAGCAGCTTCCGTGGGGGCGAGTCCTACGAGCAGTACTTC	many	TRBJ2-7	TRBV5-1	NA
CAWSSYRVGGEVFF	TGTGCCTGGAGTTCATACAGGGTCGGGGGTGAAGTTTTCTTT	many	TRBJ1-1	TRBV30	NA
CASSLDDWEETQYF	TGCGCCAGCAGCTTGGACGACTGGGAAGAGACCCAGTACTTC	many	TRBJ2-5	TRBV5-1	NA
CSARDLRKGRETEAFF	TGCAGTGCTAGAGATTTACGTAAAGGTCGTGAGACTGAAGCTTTCTTT	many	TRBJ1-1	TRBV20-1	NA
CASSRDGEGLGYTF	TGCGCCAGCAGCCGTGACGGGGAAGGGCTTGGCTACACCTTC	many	TRBJ1-2	TRBV5-1	NA
CASTSAYEQYF	TGTGCCAGCACTAGCGCCTACGAGCAGTACTTC	few	TRBJ2-7	TRBV12-3/TRBV12-4	NA
CSAPGQFDPLYGYTF	TGCAGTGCTCCGGGACAGTTCGACCCCCTCTATGGCTACACCTTC	many	TRBJ1-2	TRBV20-1	TRBD1
CASSYRSTMNTEAFF	TGTGCCAGCAGTTACAGGTCGACTATGAACACTGAAGCTTTCTTT	NA	TRBJ1-1	TRBV6-5	NA
CSARDPSGRALEETQYF	TGCAGTGCTAGAGACCCTAGCGGGAGGGCCCTCGAAGAGACCCAGTACTTC	many	TRBJ2-5	TRBV20-1	TRBD2
CCASPGQGDSNQPQHF	TGCTGTGCTAGCCCGGGTCAGGGGGATAGCAATCAGCCCCAGCATTTT	NA	TRBJ1-5	TRBV20-1	TRBD1
CASSLRGGTQETQYF	TGTGCCAGCAGCTTAAGAGGAGGGACACAAGAGACCCAGTACTTC	many	TRBJ2-5	TRBV7-2	NA
CASRRQGETYF	TGTGCCAGCAGGCGACAGGGGGAAACGTACTTC	many	TRBJ2-7	TRBV12-3/TRBV12-4	TRBD1
CASSQTPWASGGAGEQFF	TGCGCCAGCAGCCAAACCCCGTGGGCTAGCGGGGGGGCGGGGGAGCAGTTCTTC	few	TRBJ2-1	TRBV4-3	TRBD2
CSVDHRPF	TGCAGCGTTGACCACAGGCCCTTC	many	TRBJ1-2	TRBV29-1	NA
CASSSASPYEQYF	TGTGCCAGCAGTTCGGCCAGTCCCTACGAGCAGTACTTC	NA	TRBJ2-7	TRBV6-2/TRBV6-3	NA
CASSRQVRDTEAFF	TGCGCCAGCAGCCGACAAGTAAGGGACACTGAAGCTTTCTTT	many	TRBJ1-1	TRBV4-1	NA
CASSRGTSGYNEQFF	TGTGCCAGCAGCCGGGGGACTAGCGGCTACAATGAGCAGTTCTTC	many	TRBJ2-1	TRBV9	TRBD2
CASSTRGGQRMNTEAFF	TGTGCCAGCAGCACCCGGGGGGGGCAGAGAATGAACACTGAAGCTTTCTTT	many	TRBJ1-1	TRBV9	NA
CASSPDNGFGYTF	TGTGCCAGCTCACCAGACAACGGTTTCGGCTACACCTTC	many	TRBJ1-2	TRBV18	NA
CASSAGGYTGELFF	TGTGCCAGCAGTGCCGGGGGGTACACCGGGGAGCTGTTTTTT	many	TRBJ2-2	TRBV9	TRBD2
CSVVLRNSYNEQFF	TGCAGCGTTGTTTTGCGGAACTCCTACAATGAGCAGTTCTTC	many	TRBJ2-1	TRBV29-1	NA
CASSFESGYGYTF	TGCGCCAGCAGCTTCGAGAGTGGCTATGGCTACACCTTC	many	TRBJ1-2	TRBV5-1	NA
CASGPAAGYGYTF	TGTGCCAGCGGGCCTGCCGCGGGCTATGGCTACACCTTC	many	TRBJ1-2	TRBV6-6	NA
CASGSGRVGETQYF	TGCGCCAGCGGAAGCGGCAGGGTCGGGGAGACCCAGTACTTC	few	TRBJ2-5	TRBV5-1	NA
CASRRTGDSSYNEQFF	TGTGCCAGCAGAAGGACCGGCGATAGCTCCTACAATGAGCAGTTCTTC	many	TRBJ2-1	TRBV6-2/TRBV6-3	NA
CASRPPPGLFSYEQYF	TGTGCCAGCAGACCACCCCCGGGACTTTTCTCCTACGAGCAGTACTTC	many	TRBJ2-7	TRBV6-1	NA
CASSKGQWNTEAFF	TGTGCCAGCAGCAAGGGACAGTGGAACACTGAAGCTTTCTTT	many	TRBJ1-1	TRBV5-6	TRBD1
CATSRVEASYNSPLHF	TGTGCCACCAGCAGAGTGGAGGCCAGCTATAATTCACCCCTCCACTTT	NA	TRBJ1-6	TRBV15	NA
CASSFRGGITDTQYF	TGTGCCAGCAGCTTCCGGGGGGGAATCACAGATACGCAGTATTTT	many	TRBJ2-3	TRBV7-2	TRBD2
CAYESPSGEQYF	TGTGCCTATGAGAGCCCCTCGGGAGAGCAGTACTTC	many	TRBJ2-7	TRBV7-8	NA
CAIRGGGRNYEQYF	TGTGCCATCAGGGGGGGCGGGAGGAACTACGAGCAGTACTTC	many	TRBJ2-7	TRBV10-3	TRBD2
CASSLYTGQGFDEQYF	TGTGCCAGCAGCTTATACACGGGACAGGGTTTCGACGAGCAGTACTTC	many	TRBJ2-7	TRBV7-9	TRBD1
CASARDSQETQYF	TGCGCCAGCGCAAGGGACAGCCAAGAGACCCAGTACTTC	NA	TRBJ2-5	TRBV4-3	TRBD1